This T cell receptor beta chain was identified during a study of graft-versus-host responses after intestinal transplantation. From germline, CDR1 is SGHTA and CDR2 FQGNSA. The CDR3 has 15 residues. V was cut by 0 bases and J by 3 bases, with 11 bases left in between. Generated by immunoSEQ multiplex PCR, the TCRdb table keeps only in-frame clones and is missing some. The table includes some 24,000 clones, approximately 40% detected once. The sample consisted of alloreactive CD4+ T cells from a mixed lymphocyte reaction culture, taken before intestinal transplant. As for subset: CFSE-low proliferating T cells sorted from roughly 6-day pre-transplant mixed lymphocyte reaction (GvH or HvG direction). This chain connects TRBV7-2 to TRBJ2-5; a possible D gene is TRBD2 (6 bases). This receptor was obtained from a human patient who received an intestinal transplant. In nucleotides, the CDR3 is TGTGCCAGCAGCTTAGCGGGGACTCGCAAAGAGACCCAGTACTTC. Protein product: CASSLAGTRKETQYF.